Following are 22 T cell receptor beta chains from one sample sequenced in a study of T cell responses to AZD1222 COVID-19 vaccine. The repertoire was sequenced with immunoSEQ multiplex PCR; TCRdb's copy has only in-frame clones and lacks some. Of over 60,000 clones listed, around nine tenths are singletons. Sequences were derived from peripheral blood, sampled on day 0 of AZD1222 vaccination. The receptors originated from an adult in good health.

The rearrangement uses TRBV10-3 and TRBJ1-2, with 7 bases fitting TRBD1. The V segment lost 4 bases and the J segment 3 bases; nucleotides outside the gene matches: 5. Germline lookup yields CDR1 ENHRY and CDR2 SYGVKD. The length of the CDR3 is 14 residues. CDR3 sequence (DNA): TGTGCCATCAGTGGCCGGGACAGAGACTATGGCTACACCTTC. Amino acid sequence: CAISGRDRDYGYTF.

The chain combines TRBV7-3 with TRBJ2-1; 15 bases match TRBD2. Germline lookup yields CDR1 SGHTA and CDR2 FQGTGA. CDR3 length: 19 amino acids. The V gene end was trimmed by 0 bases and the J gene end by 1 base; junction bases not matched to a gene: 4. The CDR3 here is CASSLTVGTSGGSYNEQFF. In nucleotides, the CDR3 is TGTGCCAGCAGCTTAACCGTCGGGACTAGCGGGGGGTCCTACAATGAGCAGTTCTTC.

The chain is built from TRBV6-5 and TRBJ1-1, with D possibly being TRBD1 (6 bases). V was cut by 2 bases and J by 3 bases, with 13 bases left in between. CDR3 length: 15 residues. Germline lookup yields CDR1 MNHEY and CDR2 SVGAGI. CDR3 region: CASSYGGAKDTEAFF. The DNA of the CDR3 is TGTGCCAGCAGTTACGGGGGGGCGAAAGACACTGAAGCTTTCTTT.

CDR3 loop: CASSLVVDNSPLHF. CDR3 nucleotides: TGTGCCAGCAGCTTAGTGGTCGATAATTCACCCCTCCACTTT. The V gene is TRBV7-8, the J gene TRBJ1-6; D unclear. CDR1 SGHVS and CDR2 FQNEAQ come from the germline V gene. Trimming took 1 base from V and 5 from J, leaving 6 bases between them. The CDR3 is 14 residues long.

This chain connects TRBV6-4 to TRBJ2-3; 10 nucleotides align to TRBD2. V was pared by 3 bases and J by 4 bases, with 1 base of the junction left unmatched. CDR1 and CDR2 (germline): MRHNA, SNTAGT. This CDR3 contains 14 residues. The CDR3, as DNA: TGTGCCAGCAGTGAAAGCGGGGGGGCAGATACGCAGTATTTT. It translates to CASSESGGADTQYF.

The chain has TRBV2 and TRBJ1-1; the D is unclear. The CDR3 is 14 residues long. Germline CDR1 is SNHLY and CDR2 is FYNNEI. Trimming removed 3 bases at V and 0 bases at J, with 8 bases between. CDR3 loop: CASSDTGMNTEAFF. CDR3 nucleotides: TGTGCCAGCAGTGATACGGGGATGAACACTGAAGCTTTCTTT.

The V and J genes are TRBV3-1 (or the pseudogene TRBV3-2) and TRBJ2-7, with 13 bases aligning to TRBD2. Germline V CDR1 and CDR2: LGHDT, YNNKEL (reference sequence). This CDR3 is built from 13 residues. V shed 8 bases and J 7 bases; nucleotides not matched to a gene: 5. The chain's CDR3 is CASSPGLAGEQYF. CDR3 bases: TGTGCCAGCTCCCCGGGACTAGCGGGAGAGCAGTACTTC.

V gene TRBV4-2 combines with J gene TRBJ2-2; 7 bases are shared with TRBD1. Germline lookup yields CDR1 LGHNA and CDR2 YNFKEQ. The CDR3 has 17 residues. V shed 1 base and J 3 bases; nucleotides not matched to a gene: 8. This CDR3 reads CASSQGPGQEYTGELFF. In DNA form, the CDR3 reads TGTGCCAGCAGCCAAGGGCCCGGACAGGAGTACACCGGGGAGCTGTTTTTT.

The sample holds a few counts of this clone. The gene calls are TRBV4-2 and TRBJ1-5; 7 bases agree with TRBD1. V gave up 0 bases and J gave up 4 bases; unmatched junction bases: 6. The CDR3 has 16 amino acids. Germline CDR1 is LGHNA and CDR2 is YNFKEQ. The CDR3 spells CASSQEVGQVNQPQHF. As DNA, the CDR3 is TGTGCCAGCAGCCAAGAAGTCGGACAGGTTAATCAGCCCCAGCATTTT.

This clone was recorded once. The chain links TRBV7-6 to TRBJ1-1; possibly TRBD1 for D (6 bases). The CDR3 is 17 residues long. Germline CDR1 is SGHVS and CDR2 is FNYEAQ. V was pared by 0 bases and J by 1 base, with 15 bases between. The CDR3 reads CASSLAEAGAKNTEAFF. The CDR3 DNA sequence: TGTGCCAGCAGCTTAGCAGAGGCAGGGGCCAAGAACACTGAAGCTTTCTTT.

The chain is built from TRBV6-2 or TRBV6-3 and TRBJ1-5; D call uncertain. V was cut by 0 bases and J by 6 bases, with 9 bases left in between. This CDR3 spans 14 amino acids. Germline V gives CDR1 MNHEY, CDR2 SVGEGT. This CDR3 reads CASSYSGFGQPQHF. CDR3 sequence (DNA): TGTGCCAGCAGTTACTCGGGGTTTGGTCAGCCCCAGCATTTT.

The CDR3 loop is CATSDGGSYNEQFF. For the CDR3, the DNA is TGTGCCACCAGTGATGGCGGAAGCTACAATGAGCAGTTCTTC. The rearrangement joins TRBV24-1 to TRBJ2-1; no definite D call. Germline values: CDR1 KGHDR, CDR2 SFDVKD. The CDR3 has 14 residues. Trimming stripped 3 bases from V and 3 bases from J, with 8 bases between.

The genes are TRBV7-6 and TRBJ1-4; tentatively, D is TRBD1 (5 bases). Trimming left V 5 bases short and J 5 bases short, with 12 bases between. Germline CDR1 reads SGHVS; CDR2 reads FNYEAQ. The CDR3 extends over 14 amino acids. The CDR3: CASSLTAGNEKLFF. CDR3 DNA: TGTGCCAGCAGCCTGACAGCGGGGAATGAAAAACTGTTTTTT.

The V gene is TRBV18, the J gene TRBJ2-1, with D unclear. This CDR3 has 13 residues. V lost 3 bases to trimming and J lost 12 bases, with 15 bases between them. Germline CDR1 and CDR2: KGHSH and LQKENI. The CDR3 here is CASSPLSRKGQFF. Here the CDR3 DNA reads TGTGCCAGCTCACCCTTAAGCAGGAAGGGGCAGTTCTTC.

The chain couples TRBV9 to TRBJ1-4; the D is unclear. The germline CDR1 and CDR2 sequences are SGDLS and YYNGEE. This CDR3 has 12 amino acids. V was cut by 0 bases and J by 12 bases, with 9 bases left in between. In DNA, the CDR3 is TGTGCCAGCAGCGTAGGTGGAGGAGAACTGTTTTTT. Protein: CASSVGGGELFF.

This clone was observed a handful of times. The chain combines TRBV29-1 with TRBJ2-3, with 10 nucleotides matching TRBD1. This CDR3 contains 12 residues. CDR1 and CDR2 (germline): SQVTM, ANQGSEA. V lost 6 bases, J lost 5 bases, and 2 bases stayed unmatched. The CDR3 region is CSVGQGGDTQYF. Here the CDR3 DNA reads TGCAGCGTAGGACAGGGGGGAGATACGCAGTATTTT.

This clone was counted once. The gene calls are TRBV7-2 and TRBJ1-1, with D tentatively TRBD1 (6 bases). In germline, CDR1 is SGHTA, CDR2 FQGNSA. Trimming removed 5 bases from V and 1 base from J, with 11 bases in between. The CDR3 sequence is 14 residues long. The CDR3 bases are TGTGCCAGCAGCCCGAAAGGGGGGAACACTGAAGCTTTCTTT. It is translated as CASSPKGGNTEAFF.

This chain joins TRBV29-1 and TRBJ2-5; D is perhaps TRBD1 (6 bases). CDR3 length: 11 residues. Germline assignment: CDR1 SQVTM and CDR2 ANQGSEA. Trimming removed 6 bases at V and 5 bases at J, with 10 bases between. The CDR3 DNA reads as TGCAGCGTGGACAGCTGGGAGACCCAGTACTTC. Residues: CSVDSWETQYF.

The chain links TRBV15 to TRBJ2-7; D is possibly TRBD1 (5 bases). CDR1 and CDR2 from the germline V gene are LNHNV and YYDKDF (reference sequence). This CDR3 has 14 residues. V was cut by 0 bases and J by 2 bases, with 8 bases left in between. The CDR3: CATSRDKGTYEQYF. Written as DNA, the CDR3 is TGTGCCACCAGCAGAGATAAGGGGACCTACGAGCAGTACTTC.

The chain's CDR3 is CASTRLAGQETQYF. The CDR3 DNA reads TGTGCCAGCACTCGACTAGCGGGACAAGAGACCCAGTACTTC. The J gene is TRBJ2-5, the V gene TRBV11-2; 11 bases align to TRBD2. CDR3 length: 14 residues. Per the germline V gene, CDR1 is SGHAT and CDR2 is FQNNGV. Losses at the gene ends were 7 bases for V and 2 bases for J; bases not matched to a gene: 3.

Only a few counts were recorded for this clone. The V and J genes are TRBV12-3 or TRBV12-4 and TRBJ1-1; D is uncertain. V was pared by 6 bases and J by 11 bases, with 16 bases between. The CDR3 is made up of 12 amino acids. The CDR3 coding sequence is TGTGCCAGCAGGACGGTCGGGGATAGGGCTTTCTTT. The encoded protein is CASRTVGDRAFF.

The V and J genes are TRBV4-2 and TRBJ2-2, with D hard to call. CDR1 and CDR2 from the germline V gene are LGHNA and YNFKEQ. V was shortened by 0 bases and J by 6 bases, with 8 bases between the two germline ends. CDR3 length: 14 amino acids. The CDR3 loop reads CASSQDYAPGELFF. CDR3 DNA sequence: TGTGCCAGCAGCCAAGATTACGCCCCCGGGGAGCTGTTTTTT.